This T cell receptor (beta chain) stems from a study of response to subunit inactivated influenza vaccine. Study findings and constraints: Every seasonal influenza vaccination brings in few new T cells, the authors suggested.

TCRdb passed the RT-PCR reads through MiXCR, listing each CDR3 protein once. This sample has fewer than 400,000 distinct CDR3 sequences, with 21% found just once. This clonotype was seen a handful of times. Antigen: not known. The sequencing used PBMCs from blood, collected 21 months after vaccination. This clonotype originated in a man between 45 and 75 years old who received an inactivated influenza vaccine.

CDR3 nucleotide sequence: TGTGCCAGCAGTCACAGGGATCCCAATCAGCCCCAGCATTTT. It codes for CASSHRDPNQPQHF. The genes are TRBV6-5 and TRBJ1-5; possible D gene TRBD1, 6 bases. This CDR3 has 14 residues. CDR1 is MNHEY and CDR2 is SVGAGI in the germline V gene. V was clipped by 5 bases and J by 3 bases, with 11 bases between them.